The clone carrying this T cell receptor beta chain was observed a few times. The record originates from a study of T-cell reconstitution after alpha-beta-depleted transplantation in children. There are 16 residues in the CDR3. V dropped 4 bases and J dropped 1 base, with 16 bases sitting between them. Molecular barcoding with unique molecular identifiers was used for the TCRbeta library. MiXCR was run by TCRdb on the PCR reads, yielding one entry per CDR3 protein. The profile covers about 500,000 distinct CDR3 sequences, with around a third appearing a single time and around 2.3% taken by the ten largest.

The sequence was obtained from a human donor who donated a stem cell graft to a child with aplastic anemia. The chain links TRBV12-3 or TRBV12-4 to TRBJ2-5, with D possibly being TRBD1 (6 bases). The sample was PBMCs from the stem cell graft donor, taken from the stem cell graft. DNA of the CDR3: TGTGCCAGCAGTTCTTTAGGACAGCCGAGCCAAGAGACCCAGTACTTC. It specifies CASSSLGQPSQETQYF.